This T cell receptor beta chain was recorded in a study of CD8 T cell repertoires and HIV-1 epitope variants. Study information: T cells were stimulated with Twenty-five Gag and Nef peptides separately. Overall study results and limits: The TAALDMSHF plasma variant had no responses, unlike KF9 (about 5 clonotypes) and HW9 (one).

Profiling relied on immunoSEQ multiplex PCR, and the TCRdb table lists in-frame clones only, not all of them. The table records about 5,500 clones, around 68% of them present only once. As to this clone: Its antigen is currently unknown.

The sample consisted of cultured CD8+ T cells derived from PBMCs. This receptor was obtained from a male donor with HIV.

In DNA, the CDR3 is TGTGCCAGCAGCTCGCCCGGGACTAGCGCCTACGAGCAGTACTTC. It specifies CASSSPGTSAYEQYF. V is TRBV5-4 and J is TRBJ2-7; 10 nucleotides align to TRBD2. This CDR3 comprises 15 residues. The J segment lost 2 bases and the V segment lost 3 bases, leaving 5 bases of the junction unmatched. Germline CDR1 and CDR2: SGHNT and YYREEE (reference sequence). Complete variable domain (other parts from reference TRBV5-4 and TRBJ2-7): ETGVTQSPTHLIKTRGQQVTLRCSSQSGHNTVSWYQQALGQGPQFIFQYYREEENGRGNFPPRFSGLQFPNYSSELNVNALELDDSALYLCASSSPGTSAYEQYFGPGTRLTVT.